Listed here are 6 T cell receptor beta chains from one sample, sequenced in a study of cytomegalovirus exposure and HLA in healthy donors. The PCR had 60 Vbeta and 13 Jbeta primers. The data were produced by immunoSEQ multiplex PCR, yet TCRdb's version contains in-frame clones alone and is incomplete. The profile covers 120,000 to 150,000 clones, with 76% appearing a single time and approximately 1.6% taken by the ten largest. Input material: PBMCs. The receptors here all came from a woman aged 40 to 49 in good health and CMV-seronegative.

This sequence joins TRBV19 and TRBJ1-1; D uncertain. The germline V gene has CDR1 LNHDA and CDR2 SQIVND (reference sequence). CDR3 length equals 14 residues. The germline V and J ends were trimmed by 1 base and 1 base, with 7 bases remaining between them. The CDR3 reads CASSIGRPNTEAFF. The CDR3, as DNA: TGTGCCAGTAGTATAGGGCGGCCGAACACTGAAGCTTTCTTT.

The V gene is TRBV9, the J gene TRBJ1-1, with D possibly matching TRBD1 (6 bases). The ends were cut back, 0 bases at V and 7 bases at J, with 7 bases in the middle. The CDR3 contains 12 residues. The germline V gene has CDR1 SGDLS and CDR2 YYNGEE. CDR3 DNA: TGTGCCAGCAGCGTAGAGGACAGTGAAGCTTTCTTT. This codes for CASSVEDSEAFF.

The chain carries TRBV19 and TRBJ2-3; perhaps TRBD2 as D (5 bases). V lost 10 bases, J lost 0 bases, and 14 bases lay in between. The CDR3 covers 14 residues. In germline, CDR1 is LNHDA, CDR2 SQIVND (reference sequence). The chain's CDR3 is CATRPGSSTDTQYF. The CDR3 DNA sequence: TGTGCCACCCGTCCGGGGTCAAGCACAGATACGCAGTATTTT.

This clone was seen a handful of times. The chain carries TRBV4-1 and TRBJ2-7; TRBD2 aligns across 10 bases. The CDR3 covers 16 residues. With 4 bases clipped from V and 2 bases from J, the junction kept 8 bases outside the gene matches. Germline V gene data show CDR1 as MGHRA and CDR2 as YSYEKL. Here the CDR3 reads CASSRRTSGAAYEQYF. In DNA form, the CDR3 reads TGCGCCAGCAGCCGCCGAACTAGCGGGGCCGCCTACGAGCAGTACTTC.

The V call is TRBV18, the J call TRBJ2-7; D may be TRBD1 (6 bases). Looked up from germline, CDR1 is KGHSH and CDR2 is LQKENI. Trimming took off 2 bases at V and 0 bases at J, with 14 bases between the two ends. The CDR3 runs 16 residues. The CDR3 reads CASSPIPGDSSYEQYF. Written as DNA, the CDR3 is TGTGCCAGCTCACCAATCCCAGGGGATAGCTCCTACGAGCAGTACTTC.

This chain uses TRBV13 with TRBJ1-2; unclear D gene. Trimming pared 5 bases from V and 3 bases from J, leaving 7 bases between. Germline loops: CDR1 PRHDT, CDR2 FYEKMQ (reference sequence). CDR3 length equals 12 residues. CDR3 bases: TGTGCCAGCAGCAGGAGTGACTATGGCTACACCTTC. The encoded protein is CASSRSDYGYTF.